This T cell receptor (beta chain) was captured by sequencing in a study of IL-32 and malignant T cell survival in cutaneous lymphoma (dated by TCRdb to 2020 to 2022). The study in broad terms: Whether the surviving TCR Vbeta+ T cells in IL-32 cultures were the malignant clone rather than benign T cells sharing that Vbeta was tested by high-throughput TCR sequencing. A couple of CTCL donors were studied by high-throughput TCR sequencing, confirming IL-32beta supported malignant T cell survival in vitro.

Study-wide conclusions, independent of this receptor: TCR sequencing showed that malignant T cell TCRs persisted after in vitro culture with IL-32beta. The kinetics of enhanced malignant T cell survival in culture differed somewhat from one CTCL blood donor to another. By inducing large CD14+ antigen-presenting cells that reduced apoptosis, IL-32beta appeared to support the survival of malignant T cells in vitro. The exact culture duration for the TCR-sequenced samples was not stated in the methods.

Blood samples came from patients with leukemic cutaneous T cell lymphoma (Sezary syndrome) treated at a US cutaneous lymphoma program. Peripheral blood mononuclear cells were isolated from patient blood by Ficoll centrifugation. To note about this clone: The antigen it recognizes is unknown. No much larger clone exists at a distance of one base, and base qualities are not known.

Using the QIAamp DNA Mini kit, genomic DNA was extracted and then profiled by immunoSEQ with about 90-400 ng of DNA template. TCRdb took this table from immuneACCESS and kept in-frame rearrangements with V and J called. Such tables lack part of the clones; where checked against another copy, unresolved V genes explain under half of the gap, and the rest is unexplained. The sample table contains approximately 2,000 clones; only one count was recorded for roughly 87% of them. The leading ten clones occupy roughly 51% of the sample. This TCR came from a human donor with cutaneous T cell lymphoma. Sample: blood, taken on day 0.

The sequenced DNA is TGCAGCGTTTCTCTCCGGGACAAGGCAGGATTGGCCCTCCACTTT. Translated, it gives CSVSLRDKAGLALHF. This receptor chain uses TRBV29-1 and TRBJ1-6; TRBD1 is possibly the D segment (6 matching bases). Based on the germline V gene, the CDR1 and CDR2 sequences are SQVTM and ANQGSEA. V loses 5 bases, J loses 14 bases, and the germline ends lie 25 bases apart. Taken from cysteine to phenylalanine, the CDR3 has 15 residues. Here the CDR3 DNA is all that survives: 45 bases in frame from base 1.